The 12 T cell receptor beta chains given below trace back to one sample, sequenced in a study of T cells in Graves' hyperthyroidism and ophthalmopathy. TCR beta CDR3 sequences were amplified from RNA transcripts. Using the HTBI primer set, a first-round RT-PCR was run on the TCR CDR3. TCRdb reprocessed the multiplex PCR reads with MiXCR, giving one entry per CDR3 protein. There are fewer than 350,000 distinct CDR3 sequences in the sample; 12% to 15% occur only once, and 7.9% lies in the top ten. The sequencing input was blood. The receptors come from a woman aged 40 to 50 with Graves' hyperthyroidism.

There are many counts of this clonotype. V and J are TRBV29-1 and TRBJ2-3, with D possibly being TRBD1 (6 bases). Trimming took 8 bases from V and 2 from J, leaving 17 bases between them. CDR3 size: 14 residues. CDR1 SQVTM and CDR2 ANQGSEA come from the germline V gene. This CDR3 reads CSYPGAGNTDTQYF. CDR3 sequence (DNA): TGCAGCTATCCAGGGGCAGGGAACACAGATACGCAGTATTTT.

This clonotype was seen at least ten times. The rearrangement links TRBV20-1 to TRBJ2-7; 10 nucleotides match TRBD2. The germline gives CDR1 DFQATT, CDR2 SNEGSKA (reference sequence). This CDR3 has 15 amino acids. V trimming: 2 bases; J trimming: 1 base; junction bases outside the gene matches: 5. CDR3 sequence: CSARSRLAGSYEQYF. CDR3 sequence (DNA): TGCAGTGCTAGATCGAGACTAGCGGGTTCCTACGAGCAGTACTTC.

This clonotype was seen a handful of times. The chain links TRBV4-2 to TRBJ1-5; D is perhaps TRBD1 (5 bases). The CDR3 totals 14 residues. V lost 3 bases, J lost 5 bases, and 11 bases lay in between. CDR1 and CDR2 (germline): LGHNA, YNFKEQ. The CDR3 here is CASSQGDGYQPQHF. In DNA form, the CDR3 reads TGTGCCAGCAGCCAGGGGGACGGTTATCAGCCCCAGCATTTT.

This clonotype occurred many times. The chain employs TRBV6-1 and TRBJ2-5; D is unclear. The V end was cut by 7 bases, the J end by 4 bases, with 10 bases between. The CDR3 is 12 residues long. Looked up from germline, CDR1 is MNHNS and CDR2 is SASEGT. The CDR3 nucleotides are TGTGCCAGCAACCCAGGATCAGAGACCCAGTACTTC. Its translation is CASNPGSETQYF.

This clonotype was detected only a few times. It may be a read error: a sequence one base away is much more abundant. The chain has TRBV29-1 and TRBJ1-3; D is uncertain. V gave up 6 bases and J gave up 0 bases, with 6 bases separating them. Germline lookup yields CDR1 SQVTM and CDR2 ANQGSEA. The CDR3 runs to 12 residues. CDR3 bases: TGCAGCGTACAGATCTCTGGAAACACCATATATTTT. Translation: CSVQISGNTIYF.

The V gene is TRBV29-1, the J gene TRBJ2-3, with TRBD2 as a possible D gene (6 bases). Per the germline V gene, CDR1 is SQVTM and CDR2 is ANQGSEA. CDR3 size: 13 residues. V lost 6 bases to trimming and J lost 0 bases, with 10 bases between them. In DNA form, the CDR3 reads TGCAGCGTCCTGGGACTCAGCACAGATACGCAGTATTTT. Protein sequence: CSVLGLSTDTQYF.

This clonotype was seen many times. The CDR3 loop reads CASSERGTEGGKLFF. CDR3 nucleotide sequence: TGTGCCAGCAGTGAAAGAGGGACAGAGGGTGGAAAACTGTTTTTT. The rearrangement uses TRBV2 and TRBJ1-4, with TRBD1 matching 7 bases. After removal of 2 bases from V and 10 bases from J, the junction contained 10 bases not matched to a gene. This CDR3 spans 15 amino acids. Germline CDR1 is SNHLY and CDR2 is FYNNEI.

This clonotype has ten or more counts. The chain uses TRBV12-3 or TRBV12-4 and TRBJ2-5; TRBD2 agrees at 14 bases. The CDR3 is 15 residues long. V dropped 5 bases and J dropped 4; count of bases not matched to a gene: 3. The CDR3 reads CASSTGTSGRETQYF. The CDR3 nucleotides read TGTGCCAGCAGTACCGGGACTAGCGGGAGAGAGACCCAGTACTTC.

The chain uses TRBV4-2 and TRBJ1-1, with D perhaps matching TRBD1 (5 bases). Germline V gene lookup returns CDR1 LGHNA and CDR2 YNFKEQ. Trimming stripped 4 bases from V and 4 bases from J, with 13 bases between. This CDR3 contains 14 residues. CDR3 sequence (DNA): TGTGCCAGCAGCCCAATGTTCGGGGGCACTGAAGCTTTCTTT. Translation gives CASSPMFGGTEAFF.

This clonotype has a count of ten or more. The genes are TRBV11-2 and TRBJ2-6; D may be TRBD1 (5 bases). V lost 1 base, J lost 0 bases, and 13 bases lay in between. Germline CDR1 reads SGHAT; CDR2 reads FQNNGV. This CDR3 spans 18 amino acids. The CDR3 sequence: CASSLATASLSGANVLTF. The CDR3 region has the DNA TGTGCCAGCAGCTTAGCGACAGCGTCCCTCTCTGGGGCCAACGTCCTGACTTTC.

The chain uses TRBV18 and TRBJ2-1, with TRBD2 identical over 12 bases. J gave up 6 bases and V 3 bases, and 3 bases lay outside the gene matches. The germline CDR1 and CDR2 sequences are KGHSH and LQKENI. The CDR3 length is 15 residues. The CDR3 here is CASSPTTSGSNEQFF. CDR3 bases: TGTGCCAGCTCACCCACGACTAGCGGGAGCAATGAGCAGTTCTTC. The variable domain in full, with the rest retrieved from reference TRBV18 and TRBJ2-1, is NAGVMQNPRHLVRRRGQEARLRCSPMKGHSHVYWYRQLPEEGLKFMVYLQKENIIDESGMPKERFSAEFPKEGPSILRIQQVVRGDSAAYFCASSPTTSGSNEQFFGPGTRLTVL.

This sequence joins TRBV9 and TRBJ1-6, with TRBD1 matching 10 bases. CDR3 length: 15 residues. J lost 10 bases, V lost 0 bases, and 4 bases had no gene match. Germline assignment: CDR1 SGDLS and CDR2 YYNGEE. This chain's CDR3 is CASSVGDRGRSPLHF. The DNA for the CDR3 is TGTGCCAGCAGCGTAGGCGACAGGGGGCGGTCACCCCTCCACTTT.